This T cell receptor (beta chain) came from a study of Graves' ophthalmopathy and Graves' hyperthyroidism. The germline V and J ends were trimmed by 8 bases and 3 bases, with 8 bases remaining between them. This CDR3 comprises 11 residues. Looked up from germline, CDR1 is SNHLY and CDR2 is FYNNEI. The evidence that diagnosis relied on was clinical symptoms, serum thyroxine, TRAb, thyroid ultrasound and orbital computed tomography. Amplification of TCR beta CDR3 regions used RNA transcripts. First-round RT-PCR relied on HTBI primers, and a second-round multiplex PCR came next. A single record per CDR3 protein comes from TCRdb applying MiXCR to the multiplex PCR reads. The table has about half a million distinct CDR3 sequences, 14% seen once. Ten or more counts support this clonotype.

The receptor comes from a woman aged 25-40 years with Graves' ophthalmopathy. J is TRBJ2-7 and V is TRBV2; D uncertain. The sample comprised blood. CDR3 DNA sequence: TGTGCCAGCGGGGTATACTACGAGCAGTACTTC. This codes for CASGVYYEQYF.